This paragraph reports one TCR beta chain. This clone was seen a single time. It has no known antigen specificity. No base qualities exist here, and no much larger clone lies one base off it. To sequence the TCRbeta CDR3 region, genomic DNA was isolated from the sorted cells. The immunoSEQ Assay was used for sequencing of TCRbeta CDR3 regions. Imported from immuneACCESS, the table was reduced by TCRdb to in-frame sequences with V and J called. These copies leave out some clones; in studies compared against another copy, an unresolved V gene accounts for under half, and the cause of the remainder is not known. The sample profile shows about 72,000 clones; 80% to 90% of them were found once. The ten largest clones take up about an eighth of the sample. This record comes from a study of OX40 agonist ivuxolimab in advanced cancers. In the study overall: Ivuxolimab was a fully human IgG2 agonistic monoclonal antibody targeting the costimulatory receptor OX40 (CD134). Intravenous ivuxolimab was administered to patients every 2 weeks at six dose levels: 0.01, 0.1, 0.3, 1.5, 3 and 10 mg/kg. Of the approximately 54 patients in dose escalation, about 20 had hepatocellular carcinoma, about 15 had melanoma, 9 had renal cell carcinoma and 9 had head and neck cancer. The dose-escalation cohort was 82.7% male with a mean age of about 60 years, ranging from about 23 to 85. Prior anti-PD-1, anti-PD-L1 or anti-CTLA-4 therapy was permitted, and roughly two fifths of dose-escalation patients had received checkpoint inhibitors. Partial responses occurred in three dose-escalation patients: two with cutaneous melanoma and one with hepatocellular carcinoma. Peripheral TCRbeta sequencing aimed to test whether ivuxolimab altered TCR sequence diversity and caused clonal T-cell expansion. The paper reports the monotherapy dose-escalation portion (N ≈ 52 patients) of the phase I ivuxolimab trial.

The trial excluded patients who had a history of autoimmune disease or who were on systemic immunosuppression. In every dose cohort, peripheral blood was drawn for TCR sequencing at baseline, cycle 4 day 1, and cycle 7 day 1. The samples were drawn from a first-in-human, open-label, multicenter phase I dose-escalation trial of ivuxolimab. The trial enrolled adults with locally advanced or metastatic head and neck squamous cell, hepatocellular, melanoma or renal cell carcinoma. Before TCR sequencing, CD4+ and CD8+ T cells were separately sorted from peripheral blood. Taken from cysteine to phenylalanine, the CDR3 has 15 residues. The retained sequence is limited to the CDR3, 45 bases, with the frame set at the first base. Trimming takes 4 bases from V and 0 bases from J, and the germline ends sit 12 bases apart. CDR1 SGHRS and CDR2 YFSETQ are derived from the germline V gene. Summary of the overall study and its limitations: Antigen specificity was not determined for the clonally expanded peripheral T cells. At doses of 0.1 to 3.0 mg/kg, clonal expansion of both CD4+ and CD8+ blood T cells was observed from baseline to week 6. In partial responders in the 0.1-3.0 mg/kg groups, normalized peripheral clonal expansion was found to be among the lowest, especially among CD8+ T cells. After ivuxolimab, CD8+ T cells had more expanded clones than CD4+ T cells on average. Low levels of normalized T-cell clonal expansion were also seen in some nonresponding patients.

The specimen comprised CD4+ or CD8+ T cells sorted from blood, sampled in a trial of the OX40 agonist ivuxolimab. The receptor was isolated from an adult with an advanced solid tumor such as melanoma, head and neck, liver or kidney cancer. The chain is encoded by TRBV5-1 joined to TRBJ2-3; the D gene is possibly TRBD1, with 6 bases matching. The sequenced DNA is TGCGCCAGCAGCCGTGGACAGTTTAGCACAGATACGCAGTATTTT. Its coded protein is CASSRGQFSTDTQYF.